The entry that follows covers one T cell receptor (beta chain) sequence. No antigen is known for it. This specimen comes from a study of chemoradiotherapy in HPV16-positive cancers. Repertoires were sampled repeatedly during chemoradiotherapy. This table comes from immunoSEQ multiplex PCR, and its TCRdb copy is limited to in-frame clones, with some not included. The sample records approximately 12,000 clones, 85% to 90% being singletons. General observations from the study: Better recurrence-free survival went with HPV-responsive T-cell expansion in HPV16-positive patients.

CDR1 SGHNT and CDR2 YYREEE come from the germline V gene (reference sequence). This CDR3 is 17 amino acids long. Trimming took 4 bases from V and 0 from J; bases not matched to a gene: 8. The TCR was taken from a human donor with HPV-associated anogenital cancer. The chain is built from TRBV5-4 and TRBJ2-1, with 9 bases lining up with TRBD1. The input for sequencing was blood, taken from a patient who underwent chemoradiotherapy. The chain's CDR3 is CASSVGTGPSSYNEQFF. The CDR3 region has the DNA TGTGCCAGCAGCGTCGGGACAGGGCCCAGCTCCTACAATGAGCAGTTCTTC.